Given below is one TCR beta chain in context. Its antigen remains unidentified. This sample is part of a study of T cell responses to AZD1222 COVID-19 vaccine. Clones were read by immunoSEQ multiplex PCR, and TCRdb kept only the in-frame ones, dropping some. The profile shows around 120,000 clones, roughly 88% of them singletons. Points from the study as a whole: Sampled repertoires all dated from after the peak T cell response. Among spike-specific TCRs, nearly half reportedly target unmutated variant regions. CD4 TCRs associated with vaccination spanned spike, dominating at 160-218 and 743-854.

J gave up 3 bases and V 1 base, and 6 bases lay outside the gene matches. Germline V gene data show CDR1 as SGHNT and CDR2 as YYREEE (reference sequence). The CDR3 has 16 amino acids. This receptor was obtained from an adult in good health. The input for sequencing was peripheral blood, taken on day 0 of MenACWY control vaccination. J is TRBJ2-3 and V is TRBV5-4, with 9 nucleotides matching TRBD2. The DNA for the CDR3 is TGTGCCAGCAGCTTGAAGGCGGGGGGGACTACAGATACGCAGTATTTT. Translating gives CASSLKAGGTTDTQYF.